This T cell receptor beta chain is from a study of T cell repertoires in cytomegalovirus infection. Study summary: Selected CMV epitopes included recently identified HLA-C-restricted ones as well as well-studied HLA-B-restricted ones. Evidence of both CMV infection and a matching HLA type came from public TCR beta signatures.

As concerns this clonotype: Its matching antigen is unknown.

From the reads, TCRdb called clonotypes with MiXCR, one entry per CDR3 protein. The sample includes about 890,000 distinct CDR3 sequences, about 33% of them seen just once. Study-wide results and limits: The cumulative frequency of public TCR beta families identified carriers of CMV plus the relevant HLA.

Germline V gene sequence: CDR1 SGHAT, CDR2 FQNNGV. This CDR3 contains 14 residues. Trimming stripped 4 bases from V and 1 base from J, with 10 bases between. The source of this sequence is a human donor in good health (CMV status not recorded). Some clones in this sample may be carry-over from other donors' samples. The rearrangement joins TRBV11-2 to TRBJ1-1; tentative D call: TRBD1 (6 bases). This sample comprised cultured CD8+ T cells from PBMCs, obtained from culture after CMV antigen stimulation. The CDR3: CASSYREQNTEAFF. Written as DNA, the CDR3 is TGTGCCAGCAGCTACAGGGAACAGAACACTGAAGCTTTCTTT.